A selection of T cell receptor beta chains follows, all from one sample in a study of T-cell reconstitution after alpha-beta-depleted transplantation in children. TCRdb processed the PCR reads anew with MiXCR; each CDR3 protein has one entry. The table shows hundreds of thousands of distinct CDR3 sequences, with 32% occurring only once. The sequencing here drew on PBMCs from the stem cell graft donor, taken from the stem cell graft. All receptors derive from a human donor who donated a stem cell graft to a child with aplastic anemia. The CDR3 runs from the conserved cysteine through the conserved F or W. The D gene is left open where the match is weak. Clone size is stated in some rows and not others, as once, few, many or a class when expanded.

d_call,j_call,v_call,clone_size,cdr3_nt,cdr3_aa
NA,TRBJ1-2,TRBV5-1,few,TGCGCCAGCAGCGAGGACGGTGGCTACACCTTC,CASSEDGGYTF
NA,TRBJ1-4,TRBV25-1,NA,TGTGCCAGCGGAGCTCCAGGGAGCATCTTGTCAACTAATGAAAAACTGTTTTTT,CASGAPGSILSTNEKLFF
NA,TRBJ2-3,TRBV12-3/TRBV12-4,NA,TGTGCCAGCAGTCACCAGACATCGGGAACCGCAGATACGCAGTATTTT,CASSHQTSGTADTQYF
NA,TRBJ2-1,TRBV24-1,NA,TGTGCCACCAGTGATACCGGGACTCCCGTGGGCTCCTACAATGAGCAGTTCTTC,CATSDTGTPVGSYNEQFF
TRBD2,TRBJ2-2,TRBV6-2/TRBV6-3,NA,TGTGCCAGCAGTTACTCGTACATAGCGGGAGGCTCCACCGGGGAGCTGTTTTTT,CASSYSYIAGGSTGELFF
TRBD1,TRBJ2-7,TRBV27,NA,TGTGCCAGCAGCCGAACCGTCGGGACAGCCTACGAGCAGTACTTC,CASSRTVGTAYEQYF
NA,TRBJ1-2,TRBV12-3/TRBV12-4,NA,TGTGCCACCTATGCCGGGACCCCTTCCCTCCTTAACTATGGCTACACCTTC,CATYAGTPSLLNYGYTF
TRBD2,TRBJ2-1,TRBV29-1,NA,TGCAGCGACAGACTAGCGGGAGGCCGTGAGCAGTTCTTC,CSDRLAGGREQFF
NA,TRBJ2-3,TRBV20-1,once,TGCAGTGCTAGTGCCCAGCGGAATACGCAGTATTTT,CSASAQRNTQYF
TRBD1,TRBJ1-2,TRBV15,few,TGTGCCACCAGCAGAGCAGGGGGCGGCTACACCTTC,CATSRAGGGYTF
NA,TRBJ1-5,TRBV5-6,NA,TGTGCCAGCAGCTTTTCCCCGACTTCTAATCAGCCCCAGCATTTT,CASSFSPTSNQPQHF